The clone carrying this T cell receptor (beta chain) has a handful of counts. Its antigen is not known. The data belong to a study of early T cells in non-severe SARS-CoV-2 infection. In the study overall: Unsorted whole blood bulk RNA was sequenced, with unpaired chains.

Attachment of unique molecular identifiers was made to individual cDNA molecules. MiXCR was run by TCRdb on the 5' RACE reads, yielding one entry per CDR3 protein. The sample includes some 60,000 distinct CDR3 sequences, roughly 10% seen only once; the top ten take approximately 9%. Whole-study results and caveats: Private and CD4 specificities were missed by VDJdb matching, which favored anti-spike CD8 responses.

CDR1 KGHDR and CDR2 SFDVKD come from the germline V gene. CDR3 length: 16 amino acids. Trimming took 6 bases from V and 7 from J, leaving 22 bases between them. The receptor was derived from an adult who was a healthcare worker with PCR-confirmed SARS-CoV-2 infection or an uninfected control (not recorded which). The sample was whole blood. The rearrangement uses TRBV24-1 and TRBJ2-3; D possibly uses TRBD1 or TRBD2 (5 bases each). The CDR3 protein is CATSWGSSASGNTQYF. The CDR3 DNA sequence: TGTGCCACCAGTTGGGGGAGTAGCGCGAGTGGAAATACGCAGTATTTT.